Below, one T cell receptor beta chain is given with its context. Its antigen is currently unknown. The PCR contained 60 Vbeta and 13 Jbeta primers. The table came from immunoSEQ multiplex PCR; TCRdb's copy has only in-frame clones and leaves some out. Recorded for this sample: 140,000 or so clones. CDR1 is KGHSH and CDR2 is LQKENI in the germline V gene. V was clipped by 2 bases and J by 2 bases, with 9 bases between them. This CDR3 comprises 14 residues. These data come from a study of cytomegalovirus exposure and HLA in healthy donors. Points from the study as a whole: Later analysis suggested links between common viral pathogens and several top significant clusters.

The clonotype comes from a male donor in good health and CMV-seronegative. Sequenced: PBMCs. The chain is built from TRBV18 and TRBJ1-1; unclear D gene. The CDR3 nucleotides are TGTGCCAGCTCACCAGAGGGTCTTAACACTGAAGCTTTCTTT. This encodes CASSPEGLNTEAFF.